Presented here are 3 T cell receptor beta chains from one specimen sequenced in a study of T cells in Graves' hyperthyroidism and ophthalmopathy. Amplified regions were TCR beta CDR3 sequences from RNA transcripts. An initial round of RT-PCR targeting the TCR CDR3 relied on the HTBI primer set. TCRdb ran MiXCR on the multiplex PCR reads and lists one entry per CDR3 protein. In the table there are around 580,000 distinct CDR3 sequences, roughly 50% of which are singletons. Sequenced input: peripheral blood or thyroid tissue (not recorded which). These receptors were obtained from a woman aged 18-29 years with Graves' hyperthyroidism.

This clonotype was seen many times. The chain is built from TRBV20-1 and TRBJ1-5; no definite D call. Germline CDR1 and CDR2: DFQATT and SNEGSKA (reference sequence). The CDR3 runs to 15 residues. With 3 bases removed from V and 0 bases from J, the gap between germline ends came to 12 bases. The CDR3 reads CSARAHEGSNQPQHF. CDR3 sequence (DNA): TGCAGTGCTAGGGCACACGAGGGTAGCAATCAGCCCCAGCATTTT.

The rearrangement uses TRBV25-1 and TRBJ2-7; D is possibly TRBD1 (6 bases). The CDR3 sequence is 14 residues long. The germline V and J ends were trimmed by 4 bases and 4 bases, with 14 bases remaining between them. CDR1 is MGHDK, CDR2 SYGVNS, per germline. The CDR3 coding sequence is TGTGCCAGCAGTGCTTGCCCCGGGACATACGAGCAGTACTTC. Encoded protein: CASSACPGTYEQYF.

The chain employs TRBV6-2 or TRBV6-3 and TRBJ2-5; a weak D match, TRBD2 (6 bases). This CDR3 has 13 amino acids. CDR1 is MNHEY, CDR2 SVGEGT, per germline. Between the trimmed V and J ends, which lost 3 bases and 3 bases, there was a span of 8 bases. CDR3 region: CASSYGTEETQYF. The CDR3 nucleotides are TGTGCCAGCAGTTATGGGACTGAAGAGACCCAGTACTTC.